The 15 T cell receptor beta chains below come from one sample, sequenced in a study of blood T cell repertoires in COVID-19. TCRdb's copy holds only in-frame clones and misses some; the assay was immunoSEQ multiplex PCR. Among 60,000 to 80,000 clones, 70% to 90% were seen once, and the ten largest hold over 6%. The source material was peripheral blood. The receptors were gathered from a woman aged 70-85 years with acute or convalescent COVID-19.

The chain has TRBV5-1 and TRBJ2-7; 9 nucleotides match TRBD1. V lost 4 bases and J lost 4; bases outside the gene matches: 6. CDR3 length: 14 residues. CDR1 and CDR2 (germline): SGHRS, YFSETQ. The CDR3 sequence is CASSQTGGMYEQYF. The CDR3, as DNA: TGCGCCAGCAGCCAGACAGGGGGTATGTACGAGCAGTACTTC.

This chain uses TRBV19 with TRBJ1-2; TRBD1 agrees at 8 bases. Trimming took 6 bases from V and 8 from J; bases not matched to a gene: 11. This CDR3 has 14 amino acids. Germline V CDR1 and CDR2: LNHDA, SQIVND (reference sequence). CDR3 DNA: TGTGCCAGTAGGGGACAGGCCAGCCTAGGAGGCTACACCTTC. Amino acids: CASRGQASLGGYTF. Full variable domain (outside the CDR3, taken from reference TRBV19 and TRBJ1-2): DGGITQSPKYLFRKEGQNVTLSCEQNLNHDAMYWYRQDPGQGLRLIYYSQIVNDFQKGDIAEGYSVSREKKESFPLTVTSAQKNPTAFYLCASRGQASLGGYTFGSGTRLTVV.

This sequence joins TRBV2 and TRBJ1-1; 7 bases are a match to TRBD1. Germline V lookup: CDR1 SNHLY, CDR2 FYNNEI. The CDR3 spans 15 residues. The V and J ends lost 5 bases and 0 bases, in that order; junction bases with no gene match: 6. The CDR3 protein is CASSYPTGLNTEAFF. The CDR3 nucleotides read TGTGCCAGCAGTTACCCGACAGGGTTGAACACTGAAGCTTTCTTT. The variable domain in full, with the rest retrieved from reference TRBV2 and TRBJ1-1, is EPEVTQTPSHQVTQMGQEVILRCVPISNHLYFYWYRQILGQKVEFLVSFYNNEISEKSEIFDDQFSVERPDGSNFTLKIRSTKLEDSAMYFCASSYPTGLNTEAFFGQGTRLTVV.

The chain is built from TRBV7-3 and TRBJ1-3; no definite D call. Per the germline V gene, CDR1 is SGHTA and CDR2 is FQGTGA. This CDR3 contains 15 residues. The V end was cut by 3 bases, the J end by 0 bases, with 9 bases between. The chain's CDR3 is CASSFAATSGNTIYF. Here the CDR3 DNA reads TGTGCCAGCAGCTTCGCGGCCACCTCTGGAAACACCATATATTTT. The full variable domain, rest sourced from reference TRBV7-3 and TRBJ1-3, is GAGVSQTPSNKVTEKGKYVELRCDPISGHTALYWYRQSLGQGPEFLIYFQGTGAADDSGLPNDRFFAVRPEGSVSTLKIQRTERGDSAVYLCASSFAATSGNTIYFGEGSWLTVV.

This chain connects TRBV11-1 to TRBJ2-1; D not certain. The germline V and J ends were trimmed by 5 bases and 1 base, with 15 bases remaining between them. Germline V gene sequence: CDR1 SGHAT, CDR2 FQDESV (reference sequence). This CDR3 region has 16 residues. The CDR3: CASSPLRSSSYNEQFF. The DNA for the CDR3 is TGTGCCAGCAGCCCCCTGAGGAGTAGTTCCTACAATGAGCAGTTCTTC. Together with reference TRBV11-1 and TRBJ2-1, the CDR3 gives the full variable domain: EAEVAQSPRYKITEKSQAVAFWCDPISGHATLYWYRQILGQGPELLVQFQDESVVDDSQLPKDRFSAERLKGVDSTLKIQPAELGDSAMYLCASSPLRSSSYNEQFFGPGTRLTVL.

The rearrangement uses TRBV28 and TRBJ2-7; 10 nucleotides line up with TRBD2. The CDR3 is 16 residues long. Germline loops: CDR1 MDHEN, CDR2 SYDVKM. V shed 1 base and J 1 base; nucleotides not matched to a gene: 4. The CDR3 DNA follows: TGTGCCAGCAGTTTATCTTGGACTAGCGGATCCTACGAGCAGTACTTC. Amino acids: CASSLSWTSGSYEQYF.

This chain joins TRBV28 and TRBJ1-2; the match to TRBD1 covers 8 bases. The CDR3 totals 14 residues. Per the germline V gene, CDR1 is MDHEN and CDR2 is SYDVKM. The V gene end was trimmed by 4 bases and the J gene end by 4 bases; junction bases not matched to a gene: 5. The CDR3 bases are TGTGCCAGCAGTTGGGCAGGGGGCAGCTATGGCTACACCTTC. Protein: CASSWAGGSYGYTF.

This chain uses TRBV24-1 with TRBJ1-5; 8 nucleotides align to TRBD1. V shed 9 bases and J 2 bases; nucleotides not matched to a gene: 5. The CDR3 spans 14 residues. In germline, CDR1 is KGHDR, CDR2 SFDVKD. CDR3 loop: CATGAGQGNQPQHF. The CDR3 DNA follows: TGTGCCACCGGCGCGGGACAGGGCAATCAGCCCCAGCATTTT.

This chain uses TRBV5-1 with TRBJ2-3; D gene unclear. Germline loops: CDR1 SGHRS, CDR2 YFSETQ. Trimming left V 2 bases short and J 5 bases short, with 12 bases between. CDR3 length: 14 amino acids. The CDR3 DNA sequence: TGCGCCAGCAGCTTTGGGCTCACCGGAGATACGCAGTATTTT. Translation gives CASSFGLTGDTQYF.

This clone was detected only a few times. The rearrangement uses TRBV7-6 and TRBJ2-5; 7 bases agree with TRBD2. Germline trimming cut 3 bases from V and 4 bases from J; bases unmatched to any gene: 8. The CDR3 contains 15 residues. Germline assignment: CDR1 SGHVS and CDR2 FNYEAQ. The CDR3 loop is CASSLLPAGLETQYF. The CDR3 DNA is TGTGCCAGCAGCTTGCTCCCAGCGGGGTTAGAGACCCAGTACTTC.

This clone came up once. This chain links TRBV10-3 with TRBJ2-3; possible D gene TRBD2, 7 bases. Germline lookup yields CDR1 ENHRY and CDR2 SYGVKD. The V and J ends lost 10 bases and 5 bases respectively, with 19 bases between them. The CDR3 runs to 14 residues. The CDR3 loop reads CATVWGGAGDTQYF. The CDR3 bases are TGTGCCACCGTCTGGGGGGGGGCCGGAGATACGCAGTATTTT.

This clone was counted a single time. The chain couples TRBV28 to TRBJ1-2, with D perhaps TRBD1 (5 bases). CDR1 is MDHEN and CDR2 is SYDVKM in the germline V gene. With 7 bases removed from V and 1 base from J, the gap between germline ends came to 13 bases. The CDR3 is 14 amino acids. The CDR3 loop reads CASTLKGNNYGYTF. The CDR3 nucleotides read TGTGCCAGCACCCTAAAGGGGAATAACTATGGCTACACCTTC.

The J gene is TRBJ1-2, the V gene TRBV5-1, with 7 bases fitting TRBD1. The germline gives CDR1 SGHRS, CDR2 YFSETQ. The CDR3 has 13 residues. V trimming: 4 bases; J trimming: 4 bases; junction bases outside the gene matches: 4. CDR3 in amino acids: CASSLTGSYGYTF. DNA of the CDR3: TGCGCCAGCAGCCTGACAGGGTCCTATGGCTACACCTTC.

CDR3 residues: CASSVGTTPDTQYF. The CDR3 bases are TGTGCCAGCAGCGTAGGGACTACCCCAGATACGCAGTATTTT. The V call is TRBV9, the J call TRBJ2-3; tentatively, D is TRBD2 (6 bases). Deletions cut 0 bases from V and 4 bases from J, with 9 bases between. The CDR3 is made up of 14 amino acids. Germline CDR1 reads SGDLS; CDR2 reads YYNGEE. The full variable domain, completed using reference TRBV9 and TRBJ2-3, is DSGVTQTPKHLITATGQRVTLRCSPRSGDLSVYWYQQSLDQGLQFLIQYYNGEERAKGNILERFSAQQFPDLHSELNLSSLELGDSALYFCASSVGTTPDTQYFGPGTRLTVL.

This chain connects TRBV5-1 to TRBJ1-1, with TRBD1 matching over 7 bases. Per germline, CDR1 SGHRS and CDR2 YFSETQ. The CDR3 contains 12 residues. V lost 2 bases and J lost 11; bases outside the gene matches: 6. The CDR3 DNA reads TGCGCCAGCAGCTTAAGTGACAGGGTCGCTTTCTTT. This gives the protein CASSLSDRVAFF.